These T cell receptor beta chains were read from a single sample in a study of cytomegalovirus exposure and HLA in healthy donors. Generated by immunoSEQ multiplex PCR, the TCRdb table keeps only in-frame clones and is missing some. Of about 140,000 clones listed, approximately 57% were seen once; the top ten hold over 1.5%. The specimen was PBMCs. Receptors were obtained from a male donor in good health and CMV-seronegative. CDR3s include the opening cysteine and the closing phenylalanine or tryptophan. Fields, in order: J gene, V gene, clone size, D gene, CDR3 protein, CDR3 DNA. D genes are given only for firm matches. Size tells how often a clone was seen (once, few, many) or the class of an expanded clone, and some rows leave it out.

j_call: TRBJ2-3
v_call: TRBV9
clone_size: few
d_call: NA
cdr3_aa: CASSVGQGYADTQYF
cdr3_nt: TGTGCCAGCAGCGTAGGGCAGGGGTACGCAGATACGCAGTATTTT

j_call: TRBJ1-1
v_call: TRBV4-1
clone_size: many
d_call: TRBD1
cdr3_aa: CASSQVWRGRTEAFF
cdr3_nt: TGCGCCAGCAGCCAAGTCTGGAGGGGGCGGACTGAAGCTTTCTTT

j_call: TRBJ2-1
v_call: TRBV10-3
clone_size: NA
d_call: NA
cdr3_aa: CATEIESSYNEQFF
cdr3_nt: TGTGCCACCGAAATAGAAAGCTCCTACAATGAGCAGTTCTTC

j_call: TRBJ1-5
v_call: TRBV7-2
clone_size: few
d_call: TRBD1
cdr3_aa: CASSSQGGNQPQHF
cdr3_nt: TGTGCCAGCAGCTCCCAGGGGGGCAATCAGCCCCAGCATTTT

j_call: TRBJ2-1
v_call: TRBV5-4
clone_size: few
d_call: TRBD2
cdr3_aa: CASSFQLAGGREQFF
cdr3_nt: TGTGCCAGCAGCTTCCAACTAGCGGGGGGACGTGAGCAGTTCTTC

j_call: TRBJ2-5
v_call: TRBV5-6
clone_size: NA
d_call: TRBD1
cdr3_aa: CASSDRRGLETQYF
cdr3_nt: TGTGCCAGCAGCGACCGCAGGGGGCTGGAGACCCAGTACTTC

j_call: TRBJ1-2
v_call: TRBV14
clone_size: NA
d_call: NA
cdr3_aa: CASSQLSGPRGGYTF
cdr3_nt: TGTGCCAGCAGCCAATTAAGCGGACCACGGGGTGGCTACACCTTC

j_call: TRBJ2-2
v_call: TRBV7-3
clone_size: few
d_call: TRBD1
cdr3_aa: CASSFWTGLGTGELFF
cdr3_nt: TGTGCCAGCAGCTTCTGGACAGGGTTAGGCACCGGGGAGCTGTTTTTT

j_call: TRBJ2-2
v_call: TRBV18
clone_size: few
d_call: NA
cdr3_aa: CASSPFPVLNTGELFF
cdr3_nt: TGTGCCAGCTCACCATTCCCGGTATTGAACACCGGGGAGCTGTTTTTT

j_call: TRBJ1-1
v_call: TRBV7-9
clone_size: NA
d_call: TRBD1
cdr3_aa: CASSSLAGGWNTEAFF
cdr3_nt: TGTGCCAGCAGCTCGCTCGCAGGGGGCTGGAACACTGAAGCTTTCTTT

j_call: TRBJ2-3
v_call: TRBV15
clone_size: NA
d_call: TRBD2
cdr3_aa: CATSRDLASGGYTDTQYF
cdr3_nt: TGTGCCACCAGCAGAGATCTGGCTAGCGGGGGCTACACAGATACGCAGTATTTT

j_call: TRBJ1-6
v_call: TRBV7-8
clone_size: NA
d_call: NA
cdr3_aa: CASSLNINSPLHF
cdr3_nt: TGTGCCAGCAGCTTAAACATTAATTCACCCCTCCACTTT

j_call: TRBJ2-1
v_call: TRBV5-4
clone_size: NA
d_call: NA
cdr3_aa: CASSTPNRDTGEQFF
cdr3_nt: TGTGCCAGCAGCACTCCCAACCGGGACACGGGTGAGCAGTTCTTC

j_call: TRBJ2-7
v_call: TRBV7-2
clone_size: NA
d_call: TRBD1
cdr3_aa: CASSLKGQGSYEQYF
cdr3_nt: TGTGCCAGCAGCTTAAAGGGACAGGGGTCCTACGAGCAGTACTTC

j_call: TRBJ1-3
v_call: TRBV19
clone_size: NA
d_call: NA
cdr3_aa: CASSIGTGFYGNTIYF
cdr3_nt: TGTGCCAGTAGTATAGGCACAGGGTTTTATGGAAACACCATATATTTT

j_call: TRBJ2-7
v_call: TRBV29-1
clone_size: NA
d_call: TRBD2
cdr3_aa: CSVASGSYEQYF
cdr3_nt: TGCAGCGTTGCTAGCGGCTCCTACGAGCAGTACTTC

j_call: TRBJ2-7
v_call: TRBV5-1
clone_size: few
d_call: TRBD2
cdr3_aa: CASSSIAGASYEQYF
cdr3_nt: TGCGCCAGCAGCTCGATAGCGGGCGCCAGCTACGAGCAGTACTTC

j_call: TRBJ1-4
v_call: TRBV5-1
clone_size: NA
d_call: NA
cdr3_aa: CASSLGDRSTNEKLFF
cdr3_nt: TGCGCCAGCAGCTTGGGAGACAGGTCAACTAATGAAAAACTGTTTTTT

j_call: TRBJ1-5
v_call: TRBV9
clone_size: few
d_call: NA
cdr3_aa: CASSPDYTDQPQHF
cdr3_nt: TGTGCCAGCAGCCCGGACTACACGGATCAGCCCCAGCATTTT

j_call: TRBJ2-5
v_call: TRBV4-1
clone_size: once
d_call: TRBD1
cdr3_aa: CASSQVQGARQETQYF
cdr3_nt: TGCGCCAGCAGCCAAGTACAGGGGGCCAGGCAAGAGACCCAGTACTTC

j_call: TRBJ2-5
v_call: TRBV5-4
clone_size: NA
d_call: NA
cdr3_aa: CASSREGRETQYF
cdr3_nt: TGTGCCAGCAGCCGCGAGGGCCGAGAGACCCAGTACTTC

j_call: TRBJ1-1
v_call: TRBV6-1
clone_size: NA
d_call: NA
cdr3_aa: CASRRFRGTEAFF
cdr3_nt: TGTGCCAGCCGAAGATTTCGGGGCACTGAAGCTTTCTTT

j_call: TRBJ1-5
v_call: TRBV7-2
clone_size: NA
d_call: NA
cdr3_aa: CASSLGSGNNQPQHF
cdr3_nt: TGTGCCAGCAGCTTGGGCTCCGGGAACAATCAGCCCCAGCATTTT

j_call: TRBJ2-2
v_call: TRBV7-9
clone_size: NA
d_call: NA
cdr3_aa: CASSLMAASGELFF
cdr3_nt: TGTGCCAGCAGCTTAATGGCGGCGAGCGGGGAGCTGTTTTTT

j_call: TRBJ1-1
v_call: TRBV5-4
clone_size: NA
d_call: NA
cdr3_aa: CASSLRGGVNTEAFF
cdr3_nt: TGTGCCAGCAGCTTGAGGGGGGGGGTGAACACTGAAGCTTTCTTT

j_call: TRBJ2-5
v_call: TRBV30
clone_size: NA
d_call: NA
cdr3_aa: CAWRVGAGETQYF
cdr3_nt: TGTGCCTGGAGGGTAGGGGCTGGGGAGACCCAGTACTTC

j_call: TRBJ1-5
v_call: TRBV2
clone_size: NA
d_call: TRBD1
cdr3_aa: CASSDRDRGNQPQHF
cdr3_nt: TGTGCCAGCAGTGATCGGGACAGGGGAAATCAGCCCCAGCATTTT

j_call: TRBJ1-1
v_call: TRBV23-1
clone_size: once
d_call: NA
cdr3_aa: CASSQSAAGAKAFF
cdr3_nt: TGCGCCAGCAGTCAATCGGCGGCAGGGGCTAAAGCTTTCTTT

j_call: TRBJ1-2
v_call: TRBV27
clone_size: once
d_call: TRBD1
cdr3_aa: CASSPRTGVGYTF
cdr3_nt: TGTGCCAGCAGTCCCAGGACAGGGGTTGGCTACACCTTC

j_call: TRBJ1-3
v_call: TRBV5-6
clone_size: NA
d_call: TRBD1
cdr3_aa: CASSSSTGGRNTIYF
cdr3_nt: TGTGCCAGCAGCTCCAGCACAGGGGGCAGAAACACCATATATTTT

j_call: TRBJ1-2
v_call: TRBV6-5
clone_size: NA
d_call: NA
cdr3_aa: CASSYSRQTYGYTF
cdr3_nt: TGTGCCAGCAGTTACTCCCGACAGACCTATGGCTACACCTTC

j_call: TRBJ2-7
v_call: TRBV6-5
clone_size: NA
d_call: TRBD1
cdr3_aa: CASSPLPSGGQYF
cdr3_nt: TGTGCCAGCAGTCCTCTCCCTTCAGGGGGACAGTACTTC

j_call: TRBJ1-1
v_call: TRBV9
clone_size: NA
d_call: NA
cdr3_aa: CASSPRDSLDAFF
cdr3_nt: TGTGCCAGCAGCCCACGGGACTCCCTGGACGCTTTCTTT

j_call: TRBJ1-5
v_call: TRBV27
clone_size: NA
d_call: NA
cdr3_aa: CASSMDSYSNQPQHF
cdr3_nt: TGTGCCAGCAGTATGGACAGTTATAGCAATCAGCCCCAGCATTTT

j_call: TRBJ1-3
v_call: TRBV13
clone_size: NA
d_call: NA
cdr3_aa: CASSLVSGPGNTIYF
cdr3_nt: TGTGCCAGCAGCTTAGTTTCTGGGCCTGGAAACACCATATATTTT